Presented here are 10 T cell receptor beta chains from one specimen sequenced in a study of shared clonotypes between healthy human individuals. TCRdb's table, derived via immunoSEQ multiplex PCR, lists solely in-frame clones and lacks some. The sample consists of roughly 1.4 million clones, about 98.5% of them appearing once. The sequencing sample was made of naive CD4+ T cells sorted from blood. The subset denotes: CD45RA+ positively selected. These receptors came from a man in his thirties or forties in good health.

The chain is built from TRBV10-3 and TRBJ1-2; no reliable D call. The CDR3 length is 14 residues. V shed 4 bases and J shed 2 bases, with 11 bases lying between them. CDR1 ENHRY and CDR2 SYGVKD come from the germline V gene. Here the CDR3 DNA reads TGTGCCATCAGTGCTTCAGGAACCAACTATGGCTACACCTTC. It translates to CAISASGTNYGYTF.

The chain has TRBV19 and TRBJ2-2; D is undetermined. V lost 7 bases to trimming and J lost 5 bases, with 14 bases between them. CDR1 is LNHDA and CDR2 is SQIVND in the germline V gene (reference sequence). This CDR3 has 14 amino acids. This CDR3 reads CASTSNWITGELFF. The DNA for the CDR3 is TGTGCCAGTACCTCTAACTGGATTACCGGGGAGCTGTTTTTT.

This rearrangement joins TRBV7-6 to TRBJ2-3; D possibly matches TRBD1 or TRBD2 (5 bases each). Trimming pared 5 bases from V and 5 bases from J, leaving 14 bases between. The CDR3 is 14 amino acids. CDR1 and CDR2 from the germline V gene are SGHVS and FNYEAQ. The chain's CDR3 is CASSLRDRGDTQYF. CDR3 nucleotides: TGTGCCAGCAGCCTACGGGACCGAGGAGATACGCAGTATTTT.

The chain joins TRBV5-1 to TRBJ2-1, with D unresolved. This CDR3 comprises 16 residues. V was clipped by 0 bases and J by 4 bases, with 14 bases between them. CDR1 is SGHRS, CDR2 YFSETQ, per germline. The CDR3 sequence: CASSLDRNNGYNEQFF. For the CDR3, the DNA is TGCGCCAGCAGCTTGGACCGAAACAACGGTTACAATGAGCAGTTCTTC. Combining the CDR3 with reference TRBV5-1 and TRBJ2-1 gives the whole variable domain KAGVTQTPRYLIKTRGQQVTLSCSPISGHRSVSWYQQTPGQGLQFLFEYFSETQRNKGNFPGRFSGRQFSNSRSEMNVSTLELGDSALYLCASSLDRNNGYNEQFFGPGTRLTVL.

The rearrangement joins TRBV7-2 to TRBJ2-7, with TRBD2 identical over 13 bases. CDR1 is SGHTA, CDR2 FQGNSA, per germline. The trim removed 4 bases at V and 6 bases at J, leaving 6 bases unmatched. The length of the CDR3 is 15 residues. In nucleotides, the CDR3 is TGTGCCAGCAGCTACTCAAGGACTAGCGGGAGCGAGCAGTACTTC. This sequence encodes CASSYSRTSGSEQYF.

V gene TRBV7-6 combines with J gene TRBJ1-1; possible D gene TRBD1, 5 bases. The germline CDR1 and CDR2 sequences are SGHVS and FNYEAQ. V was shortened by 3 bases and J by 3 bases, with 14 bases between the two germline ends. The CDR3 is 15 amino acids. CDR3 region: CASSFSGTLDTEAFF. The CDR3, as DNA: TGTGCCAGCAGCTTTTCAGGGACTCTGGACACTGAAGCTTTCTTT.

This chain connects TRBV28 to TRBJ1-1; 7 bases align to TRBD1. Looked up from germline, CDR1 is MDHEN and CDR2 is SYDVKM. J gave up 1 base and V 6 bases, and 14 bases lay outside the gene matches. The CDR3 runs 17 residues. CDR3 sequence: CASSFLPHRGRNTEAFF. CDR3 coding DNA: TGTGCCAGCAGCTTTCTTCCTCACAGGGGAAGGAACACTGAAGCTTTCTTT.

The chain carries TRBV28 and TRBJ1-2, with D unclear. CDR3 length: 12 residues. V lost 6 bases and J lost 7, with 12 bases in between. Germline V gives CDR1 MDHEN, CDR2 SYDVKM. The CDR3 region has the DNA TGTGCCAGCAGAAGTTTAGGAGGTGGCTACACCTTC. Its translation is CASRSLGGGYTF.

This chain's CDR3 is CASSQERAGRAYEQYF. In DNA, the CDR3 is TGCGCCAGCAGCCAAGAACGGGCGGGTAGGGCCTACGAGCAGTACTTC. V usage is TRBV4-1 and J usage is TRBJ2-7; tentative D call: TRBD2 (5 bases). Looked up from germline, CDR1 is MGHRA and CDR2 is YSYEKL. Trimming removed 0 bases from V and 2 bases from J, with 14 bases in between. The CDR3 extends over 16 amino acids.

This clone has more than one count but fewer than ten. The rearrangement links TRBV10-1 to TRBJ2-3, with 8 bases fitting TRBD1. V lost 4 bases and J lost 4; bases outside the gene matches: 10. In germline, CDR1 is WNHNN, CDR2 SYGVQD (reference sequence). The CDR3 spans 16 residues. The CDR3 reads CASSVSGQGYPDTQYF. CDR3 sequence (DNA): TGCGCCAGCAGTGTTTCTGGACAGGGATACCCAGATACGCAGTATTTT.